This TCR beta chain emerged from a study of STAT3 mutations in large granular lymphocyte leukemia. As regards this clone: What it binds is unknown.

Some 41,000 productive templates were obtained per sample on average. Profiled with immunoSEQ multiplex PCR; TCRdb holds only in-frame clones, not every one. This table has about 4,600 clones, around 47% appearing once. Study results and caveats: At least one immunodominant TCR beta clonotype appeared in every T-cell large granular lymphocyte leukemia patient. Clonal expansion was inferred from other time points because no sample existed at each clone's first appearance. TCR clonotype switching after therapy occurred in about 35% of the 18 patients. Persisting codominant clonotypes may have hidden a small pathogenic clone.

The sample comprised peripheral blood mononuclear cells. The source is a man aged 60 to 75 with T-cell large granular lymphocyte leukemia. Some clones in this sample may be carry-over from other donors' samples.

The CDR3 here is CASSRDRGETQYF. The DNA of the CDR3 is TGTGCCAGCAGCCGAGACAGGGGAGAGACCCAGTACTTC. This chain uses TRBV5-4 with TRBJ2-5, with 8 positions matching TRBD1. The V segment lost 4 bases and the J segment 4 bases; nucleotides outside the gene matches: 3. CDR3 length: 13 amino acids. CDR1 and CDR2 from the germline V gene are SGHNT and YYREEE (reference sequence).